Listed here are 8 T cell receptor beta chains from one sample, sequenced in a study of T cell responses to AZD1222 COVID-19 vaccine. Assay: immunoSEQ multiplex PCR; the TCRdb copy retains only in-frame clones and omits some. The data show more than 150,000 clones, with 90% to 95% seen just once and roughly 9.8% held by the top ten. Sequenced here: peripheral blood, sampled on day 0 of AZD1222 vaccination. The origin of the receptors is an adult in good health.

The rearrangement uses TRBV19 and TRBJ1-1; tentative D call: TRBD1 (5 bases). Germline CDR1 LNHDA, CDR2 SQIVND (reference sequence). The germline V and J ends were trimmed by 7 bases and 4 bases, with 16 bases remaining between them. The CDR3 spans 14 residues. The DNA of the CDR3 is TGTGCCAGTAATCTCGAGGGACTGAGCACTGAAGCTTTCTTT. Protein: CASNLEGLSTEAFF.

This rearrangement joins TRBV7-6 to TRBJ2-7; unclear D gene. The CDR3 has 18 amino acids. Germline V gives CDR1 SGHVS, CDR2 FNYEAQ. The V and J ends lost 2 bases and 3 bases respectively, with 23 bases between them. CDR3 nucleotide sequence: TGTGCCAGCAGCTTATTCGTCCACGGCAGCTCGTCCTTCTACGAGCAGTACTTC. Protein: CASSLFVHGSSSFYEQYF.

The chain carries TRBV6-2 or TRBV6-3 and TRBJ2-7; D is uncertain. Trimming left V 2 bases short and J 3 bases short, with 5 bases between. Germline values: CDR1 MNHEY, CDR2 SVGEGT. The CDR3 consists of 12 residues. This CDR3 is CASSYKYYEQYF. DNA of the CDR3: TGTGCCAGCAGTTACAAGTACTACGAGCAGTACTTC.

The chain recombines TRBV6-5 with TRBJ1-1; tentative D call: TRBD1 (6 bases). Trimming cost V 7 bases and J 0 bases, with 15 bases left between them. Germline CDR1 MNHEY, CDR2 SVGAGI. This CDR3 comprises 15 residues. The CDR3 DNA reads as TGTGCCAGCAACCCGGGTGGGGGGCTGAACACTGAAGCTTTCTTT. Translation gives CASNPGGGLNTEAFF.

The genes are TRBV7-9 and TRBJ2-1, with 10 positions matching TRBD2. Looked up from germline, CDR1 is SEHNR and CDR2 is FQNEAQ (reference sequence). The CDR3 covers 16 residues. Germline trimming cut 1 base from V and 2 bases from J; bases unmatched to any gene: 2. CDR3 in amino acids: CASSLVAGGPYNEQFF. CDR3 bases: TGTGCCAGCAGCTTAGTAGCGGGAGGACCCTACAATGAGCAGTTCTTC.

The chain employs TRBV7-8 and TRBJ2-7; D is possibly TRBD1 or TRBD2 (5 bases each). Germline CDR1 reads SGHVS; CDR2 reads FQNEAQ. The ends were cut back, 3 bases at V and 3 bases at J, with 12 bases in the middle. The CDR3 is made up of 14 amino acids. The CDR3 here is CASSLGRTYYEQYF. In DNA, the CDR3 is TGTGCCAGCAGCTTGGGACGTACTTACTACGAGCAGTACTTC.

DNA for the CDR3: TGTGCCAGCAGCTATTTCCAGGGGGCGGGGAACACTGAAGCTTTCTTT. As protein: CASSYFQGAGNTEAFF. This chain connects TRBV7-6 to TRBJ1-1, with 8 nucleotides matching TRBD1. There are 16 residues in the CDR3. Germline V gene sequence: CDR1 SGHVS, CDR2 FNYEAQ. The trim removed 4 bases at V and 1 base at J, leaving 8 bases unmatched.

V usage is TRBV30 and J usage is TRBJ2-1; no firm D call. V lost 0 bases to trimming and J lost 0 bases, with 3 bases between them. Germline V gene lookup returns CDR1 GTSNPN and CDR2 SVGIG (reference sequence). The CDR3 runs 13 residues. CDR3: CAWSVNSYNEQFF. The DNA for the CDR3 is TGTGCCTGGAGTGTAAACTCCTACAATGAGCAGTTCTTC. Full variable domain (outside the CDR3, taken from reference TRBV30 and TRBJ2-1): SQTIHQWPATLVQPVGSPLSLECTVEGTSNPNLYWYRQAAGRGLQLLFYSVGIGQISSEVPQNLSASRPQDRQFILSSKKLLLSDSGFYLCAWSVNSYNEQFFGPGTRLTVL.